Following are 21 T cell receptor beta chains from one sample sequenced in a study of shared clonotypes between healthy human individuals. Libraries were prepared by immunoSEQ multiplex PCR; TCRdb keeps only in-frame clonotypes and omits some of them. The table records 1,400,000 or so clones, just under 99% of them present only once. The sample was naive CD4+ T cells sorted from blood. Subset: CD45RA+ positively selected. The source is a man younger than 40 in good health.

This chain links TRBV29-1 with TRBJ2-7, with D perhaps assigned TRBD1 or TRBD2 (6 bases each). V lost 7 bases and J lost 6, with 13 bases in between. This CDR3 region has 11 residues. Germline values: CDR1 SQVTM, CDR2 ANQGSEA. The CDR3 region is CSADGGGEQYF. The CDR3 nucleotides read TGCAGCGCCGACGGGGGCGGCGAGCAGTACTTC.

In DNA, the CDR3 is TGCGCCAGCAGCCAGGAAATAACCGGGCCAAATAGAAGATGGGCTTTCTTT. This codes for CASSQEITGPNRRWAFF. V gene TRBV4-3 combines with J gene TRBJ1-1; D unresolved. The CDR3 contains 17 residues. The V end lost 3 bases, the J end lost 11 bases, and 28 bases lay between the germline ends. Germline assignment: CDR1 LGHNA and CDR2 YSLEER.

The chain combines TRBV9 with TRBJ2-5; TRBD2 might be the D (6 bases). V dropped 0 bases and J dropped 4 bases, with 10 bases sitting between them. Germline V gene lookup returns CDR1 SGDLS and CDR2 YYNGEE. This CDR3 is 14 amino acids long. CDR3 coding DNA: TGTGCCAGCAGCGTAGCGAATAGCGGAGAGACCCAGTACTTC. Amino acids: CASSVANSGETQYF.

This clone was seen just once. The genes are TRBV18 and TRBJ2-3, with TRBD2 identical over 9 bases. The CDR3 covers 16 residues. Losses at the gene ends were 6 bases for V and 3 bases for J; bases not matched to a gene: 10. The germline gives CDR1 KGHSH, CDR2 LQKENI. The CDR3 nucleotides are TGTGCCAGCTCCTATTTGGCTAGCGGGGCGACAGATACGCAGTATTTT. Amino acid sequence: CASSYLASGATDTQYF.

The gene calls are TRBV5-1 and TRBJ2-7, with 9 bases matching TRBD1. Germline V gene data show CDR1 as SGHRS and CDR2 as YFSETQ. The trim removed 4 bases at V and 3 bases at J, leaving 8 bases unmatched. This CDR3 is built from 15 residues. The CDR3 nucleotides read TGCGCCAGCAGCACCGAGACAGGGGGTCGCTACGAGCAGTACTTC. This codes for CASSTETGGRYEQYF. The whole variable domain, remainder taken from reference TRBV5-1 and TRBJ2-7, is KAGVTQTPRYLIKTRGQQVTLSCSPISGHRSVSWYQQTPGQGLQFLFEYFSETQRNKGNFPGRFSGRQFSNSRSEMNVSTLELGDSALYLCASSTETGGRYEQYFGPGTRLTVT.

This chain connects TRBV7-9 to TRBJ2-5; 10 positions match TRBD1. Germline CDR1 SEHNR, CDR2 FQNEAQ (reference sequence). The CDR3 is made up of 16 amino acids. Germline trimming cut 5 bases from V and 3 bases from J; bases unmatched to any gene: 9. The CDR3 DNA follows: TGTGCCAGCAGCCCCCTCTGGGACAGGGGTAAAGAGACCCAGTACTTC. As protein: CASSPLWDRGKETQYF.

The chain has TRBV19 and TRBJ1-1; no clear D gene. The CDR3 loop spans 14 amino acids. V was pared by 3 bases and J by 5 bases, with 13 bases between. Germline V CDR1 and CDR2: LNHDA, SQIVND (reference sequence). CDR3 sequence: CASSIKGSSTEAFF. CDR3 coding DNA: TGTGCCAGTAGTATCAAGGGATCGAGTACTGAAGCTTTCTTT.

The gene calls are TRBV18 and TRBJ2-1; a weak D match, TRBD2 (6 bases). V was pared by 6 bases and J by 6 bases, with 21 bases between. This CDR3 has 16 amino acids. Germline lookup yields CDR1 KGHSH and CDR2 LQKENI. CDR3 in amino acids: CASSHKILAGGNEQFF. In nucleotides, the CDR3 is TGTGCCAGCTCCCACAAAATACTAGCTGGGGGCAATGAGCAGTTCTTC.

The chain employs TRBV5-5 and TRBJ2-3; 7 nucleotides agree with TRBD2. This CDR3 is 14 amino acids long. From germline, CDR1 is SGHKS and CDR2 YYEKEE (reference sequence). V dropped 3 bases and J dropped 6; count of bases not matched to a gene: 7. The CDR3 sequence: CASSSRTSRDTQYF. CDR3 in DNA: TGTGCCAGCAGCTCGCGGACTAGTCGCGATACGCAGTATTTT.

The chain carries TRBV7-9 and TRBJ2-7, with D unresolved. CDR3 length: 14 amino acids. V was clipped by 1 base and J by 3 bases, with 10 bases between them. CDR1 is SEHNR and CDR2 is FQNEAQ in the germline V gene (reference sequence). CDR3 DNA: TGTGCCAGCAGCTTAGAGCCCCCAGGCTACGAGCAGTACTTC. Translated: CASSLEPPGYEQYF.

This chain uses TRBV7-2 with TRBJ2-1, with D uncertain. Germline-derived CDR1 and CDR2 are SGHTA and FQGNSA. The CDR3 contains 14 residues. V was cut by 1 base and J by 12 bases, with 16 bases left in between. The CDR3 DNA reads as TGTGCCAGCAGCTTAGAAGTAGTTTCTACTGGGCAGTTCTTC. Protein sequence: CASSLEVVSTGQFF.

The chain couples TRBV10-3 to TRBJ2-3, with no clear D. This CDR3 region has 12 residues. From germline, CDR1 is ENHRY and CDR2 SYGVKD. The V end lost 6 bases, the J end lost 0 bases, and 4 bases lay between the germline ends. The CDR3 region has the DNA TGTGCCATCAGGCCTAGCACAGATACGCAGTATTTT. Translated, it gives CAIRPSTDTQYF.

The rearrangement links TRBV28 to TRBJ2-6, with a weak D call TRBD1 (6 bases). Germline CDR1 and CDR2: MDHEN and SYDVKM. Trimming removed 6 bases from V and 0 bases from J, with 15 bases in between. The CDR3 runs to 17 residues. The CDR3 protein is CASRSLGQRSGANVLTF. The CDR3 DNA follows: TGTGCCAGCAGGTCTCTCGGACAGCGCTCTGGGGCCAACGTCCTGACTTTC.

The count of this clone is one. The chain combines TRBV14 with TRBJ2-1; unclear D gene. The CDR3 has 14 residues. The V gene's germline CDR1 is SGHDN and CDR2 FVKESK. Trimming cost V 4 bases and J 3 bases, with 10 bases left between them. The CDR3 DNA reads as TGTGCCAGCAGCCCGATTACAGTCTACAATGAGCAGTTCTTC. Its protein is CASSPITVYNEQFF.

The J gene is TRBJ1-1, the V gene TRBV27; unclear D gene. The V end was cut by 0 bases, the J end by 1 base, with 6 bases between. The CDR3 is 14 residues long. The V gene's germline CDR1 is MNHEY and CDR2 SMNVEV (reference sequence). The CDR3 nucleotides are TGTGCCAGCAGTTTATCGTGGGGGAACACTGAAGCTTTCTTT. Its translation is CASSLSWGNTEAFF.

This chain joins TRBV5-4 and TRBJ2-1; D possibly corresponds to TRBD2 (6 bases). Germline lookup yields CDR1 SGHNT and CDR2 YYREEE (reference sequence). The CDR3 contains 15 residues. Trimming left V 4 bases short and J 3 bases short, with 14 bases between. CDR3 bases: TGTGCCAGCAGCCGACGGGAGAGCTACTACAATGAGCAGTTCTTC. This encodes CASSRRESYYNEQFF.

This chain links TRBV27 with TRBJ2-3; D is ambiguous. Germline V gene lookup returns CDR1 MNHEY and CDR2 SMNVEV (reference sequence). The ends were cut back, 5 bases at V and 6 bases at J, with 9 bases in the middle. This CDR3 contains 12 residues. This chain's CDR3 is CASSLPSDTQYF. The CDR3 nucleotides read TGTGCCAGCAGTCTCCCGTCCGATACGCAGTATTTT.

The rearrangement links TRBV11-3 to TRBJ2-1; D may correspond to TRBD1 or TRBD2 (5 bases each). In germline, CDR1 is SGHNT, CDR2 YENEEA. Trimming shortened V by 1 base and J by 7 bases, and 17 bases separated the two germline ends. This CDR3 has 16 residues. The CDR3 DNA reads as TGTGCCAGCAGCTTAGTCTTTCCCCCCGGGACGAATGAGCAGTTCTTC. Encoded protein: CASSLVFPPGTNEQFF.

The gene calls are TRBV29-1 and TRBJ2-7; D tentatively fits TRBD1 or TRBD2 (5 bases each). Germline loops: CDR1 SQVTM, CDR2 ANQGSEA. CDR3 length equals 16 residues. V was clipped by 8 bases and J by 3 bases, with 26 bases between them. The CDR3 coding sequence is TGCAGCCCGCGCACCCGTAGCCCCAGGGAGCACTACGAGCAGTACTTC. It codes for CSPRTRSPREHYEQYF.

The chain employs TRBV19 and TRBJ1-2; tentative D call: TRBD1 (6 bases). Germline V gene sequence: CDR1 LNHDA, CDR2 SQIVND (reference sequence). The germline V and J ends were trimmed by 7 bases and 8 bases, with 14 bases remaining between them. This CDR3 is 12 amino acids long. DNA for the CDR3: TGTGCCAGTAAACCCGACAGGAGCGGCTACACCTTC. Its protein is CASKPDRSGYTF.

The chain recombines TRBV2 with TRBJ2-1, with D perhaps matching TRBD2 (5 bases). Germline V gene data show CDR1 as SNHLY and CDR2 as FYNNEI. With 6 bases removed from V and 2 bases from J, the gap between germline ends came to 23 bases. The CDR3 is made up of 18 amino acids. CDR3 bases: TGTGCCAGCAGCCCCCGTACTTTTGGCGGGCCAGCCTACAATGAGCAGTTCTTC. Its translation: CASSPRTFGGPAYNEQFF.